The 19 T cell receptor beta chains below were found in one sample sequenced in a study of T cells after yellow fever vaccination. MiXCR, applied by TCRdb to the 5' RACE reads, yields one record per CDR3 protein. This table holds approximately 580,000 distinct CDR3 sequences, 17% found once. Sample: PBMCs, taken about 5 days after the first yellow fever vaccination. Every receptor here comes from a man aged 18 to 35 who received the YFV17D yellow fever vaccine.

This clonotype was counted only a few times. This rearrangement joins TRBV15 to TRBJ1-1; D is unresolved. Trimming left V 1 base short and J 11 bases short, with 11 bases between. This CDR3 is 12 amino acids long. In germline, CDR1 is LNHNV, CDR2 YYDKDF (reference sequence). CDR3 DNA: TGTGCCACCAGCAGAGTGAATGAAGAGGCTTTCTTT. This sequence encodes CATSRVNEEAFF. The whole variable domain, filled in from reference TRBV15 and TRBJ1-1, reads DAMVIQNPRYQVTQFGKPVTLSCSQTLNHNVMYWYQQKSSQAPKLLFHYYDKDFNNEADTPDNFQSRRPNTSFCFLDIRSPGLGDTAMYLCATSRVNEEAFFGQGTRLTVV.

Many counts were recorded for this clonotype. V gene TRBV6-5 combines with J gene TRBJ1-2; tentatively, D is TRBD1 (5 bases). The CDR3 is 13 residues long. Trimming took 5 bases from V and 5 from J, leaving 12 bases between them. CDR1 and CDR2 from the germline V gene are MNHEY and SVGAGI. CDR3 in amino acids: CASSPGGRYGYTF. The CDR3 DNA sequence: TGTGCCAGCAGTCCCGGGGGGAGATATGGCTACACCTTC.

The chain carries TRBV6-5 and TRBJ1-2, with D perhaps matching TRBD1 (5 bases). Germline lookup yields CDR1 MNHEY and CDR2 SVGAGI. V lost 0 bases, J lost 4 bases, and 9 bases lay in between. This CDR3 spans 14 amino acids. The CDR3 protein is CASSYSGAGYGYTF. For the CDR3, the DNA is TGTGCCAGCAGTTACTCAGGGGCAGGCTATGGCTACACCTTC.

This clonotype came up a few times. This chain's CDR3 is CASSPGERRTEAFF. In DNA form, the CDR3 reads TGTGCCAGCAGTCCAGGGGAGAGGCGCACTGAAGCTTTCTTT. The rearrangement uses TRBV7-2 and TRBJ1-1, with D possibly being TRBD1 (6 bases). Germline CDR1 and CDR2: SGHTA and FQGNSA. The V end was cut by 6 bases, the J end by 4 bases, with 15 bases between. This CDR3 has 14 residues.

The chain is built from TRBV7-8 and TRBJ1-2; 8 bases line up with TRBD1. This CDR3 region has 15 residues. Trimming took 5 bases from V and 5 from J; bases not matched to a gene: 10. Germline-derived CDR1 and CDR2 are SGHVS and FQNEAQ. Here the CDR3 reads CASSAGDRGAYGYTF. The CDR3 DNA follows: TGTGCCAGCAGCGCTGGCGACAGGGGCGCATATGGCTACACCTTC.

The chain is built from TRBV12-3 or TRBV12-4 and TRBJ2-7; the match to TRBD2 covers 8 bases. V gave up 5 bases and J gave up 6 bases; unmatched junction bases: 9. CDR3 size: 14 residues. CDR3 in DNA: TGTGCCAGCAGTCCTCCGGGACTAGAATCCGAGCAGTACGTC. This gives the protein CASSPPGLESEQYV.

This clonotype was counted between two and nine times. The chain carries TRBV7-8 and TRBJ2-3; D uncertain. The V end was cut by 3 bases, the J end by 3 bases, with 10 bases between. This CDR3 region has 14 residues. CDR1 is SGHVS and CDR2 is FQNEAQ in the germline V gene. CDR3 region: CASSFLLGTDTQYF. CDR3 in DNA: TGTGCCAGCAGCTTTCTTCTGGGAACAGATACGCAGTATTTT.

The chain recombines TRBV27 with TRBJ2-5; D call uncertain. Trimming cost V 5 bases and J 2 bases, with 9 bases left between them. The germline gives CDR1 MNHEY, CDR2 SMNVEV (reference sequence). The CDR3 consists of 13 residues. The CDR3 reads CASSPSQQETQYF. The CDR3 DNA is TGTGCCAGCAGTCCAAGCCAACAAGAGACCCAGTACTTC.

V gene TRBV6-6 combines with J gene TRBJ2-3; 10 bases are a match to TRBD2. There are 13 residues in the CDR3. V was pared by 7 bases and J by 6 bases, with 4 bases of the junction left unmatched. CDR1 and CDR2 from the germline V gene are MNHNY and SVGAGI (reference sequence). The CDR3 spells CASMASGGDTQYF. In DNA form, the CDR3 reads TGTGCCAGCATGGCTAGCGGGGGCGATACGCAGTATTTT.

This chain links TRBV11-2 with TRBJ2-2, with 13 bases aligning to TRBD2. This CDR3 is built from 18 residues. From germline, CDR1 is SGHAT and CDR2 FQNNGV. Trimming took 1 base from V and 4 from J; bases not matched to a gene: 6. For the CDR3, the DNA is TGTGCCAGCAGCTTAGTATCGGGACTAGCGGGGTTCACCGGGGAGCTGTTTTTT. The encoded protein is CASSLVSGLAGFTGELFF.

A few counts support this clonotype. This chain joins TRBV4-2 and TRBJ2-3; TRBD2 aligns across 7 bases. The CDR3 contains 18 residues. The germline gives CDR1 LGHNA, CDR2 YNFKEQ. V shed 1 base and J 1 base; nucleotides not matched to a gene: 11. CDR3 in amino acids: CASSQALGGGRGTDTQYF. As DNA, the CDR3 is TGTGCCAGCAGCCAAGCCCTCGGTGGGGGGAGGGGCACAGATACGCAGTATTTT.

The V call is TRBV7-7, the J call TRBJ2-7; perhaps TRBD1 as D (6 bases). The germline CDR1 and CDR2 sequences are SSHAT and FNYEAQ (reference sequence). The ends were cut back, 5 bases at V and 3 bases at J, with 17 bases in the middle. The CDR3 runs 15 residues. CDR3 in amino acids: CASSEGVDSRYEQYF. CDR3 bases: TGTGCCAGCAGCGAGGGGGTGGACAGTCGCTACGAGCAGTACTTC.

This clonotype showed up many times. The CDR3 DNA sequence: TGTGCCGTGGATCAGGGGGCGAAATCTTACGAGCAGTACTTC. This encodes CAVDQGAKSYEQYF. The chain couples TRBV10-3 to TRBJ2-7, with TRBD1 matching 8 bases. Unmatched junction bases numbered 13, after V lost 11 bases and J lost 4 bases. The CDR3 has 14 amino acids. Per germline, CDR1 ENHRY and CDR2 SYGVKD.

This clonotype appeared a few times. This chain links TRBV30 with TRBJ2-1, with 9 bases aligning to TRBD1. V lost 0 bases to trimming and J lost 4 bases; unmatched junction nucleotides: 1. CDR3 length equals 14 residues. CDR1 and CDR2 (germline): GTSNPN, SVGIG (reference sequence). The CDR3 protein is CAWSVGTGYNEQFF. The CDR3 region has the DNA TGTGCCTGGAGTGTCGGGACAGGGTACAATGAGCAGTTCTTC. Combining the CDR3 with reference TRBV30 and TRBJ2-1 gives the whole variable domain SQTIHQWPATLVQPVGSPLSLECTVEGTSNPNLYWYRQAAGRGLQLLFYSVGIGQISSEVPQNLSASRPQDRQFILSSKKLLLSDSGFYLCAWSVGTGYNEQFFGPGTRLTVL.

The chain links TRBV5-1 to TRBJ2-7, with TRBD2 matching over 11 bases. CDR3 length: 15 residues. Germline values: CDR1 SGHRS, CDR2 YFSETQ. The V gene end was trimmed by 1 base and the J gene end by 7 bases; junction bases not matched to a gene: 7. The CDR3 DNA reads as TGCGCCAGCAGCTTGCCCCTAGCGGGGGGTGGTGAGCAGTACTTC. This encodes CASSLPLAGGGEQYF.

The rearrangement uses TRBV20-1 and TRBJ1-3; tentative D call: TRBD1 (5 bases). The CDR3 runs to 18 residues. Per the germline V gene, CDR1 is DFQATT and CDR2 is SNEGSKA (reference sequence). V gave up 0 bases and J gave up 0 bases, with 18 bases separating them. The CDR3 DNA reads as TGCAGTGCTAGAGAGCTCACCGTTAGGGGCCTCTCTGGAAACACCATATATTTT. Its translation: CSARELTVRGLSGNTIYF.

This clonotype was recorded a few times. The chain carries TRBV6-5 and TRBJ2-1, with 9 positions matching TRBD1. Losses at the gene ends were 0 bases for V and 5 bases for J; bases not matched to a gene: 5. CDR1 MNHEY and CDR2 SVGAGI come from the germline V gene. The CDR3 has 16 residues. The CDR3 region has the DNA TGTGCCAGCAGTTACTCGAAGGGACAGGGCAACAATGAGCAGTTCTTC. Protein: CASSYSKGQGNNEQFF.

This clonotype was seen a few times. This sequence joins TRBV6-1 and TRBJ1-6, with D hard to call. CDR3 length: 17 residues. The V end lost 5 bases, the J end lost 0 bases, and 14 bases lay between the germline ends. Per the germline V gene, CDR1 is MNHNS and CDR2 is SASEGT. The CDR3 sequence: CASSPLARSSYNSPLHF. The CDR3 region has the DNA TGTGCCAGCAGTCCCTTGGCGAGAAGCTCCTATAATTCACCCCTCCACTTT.

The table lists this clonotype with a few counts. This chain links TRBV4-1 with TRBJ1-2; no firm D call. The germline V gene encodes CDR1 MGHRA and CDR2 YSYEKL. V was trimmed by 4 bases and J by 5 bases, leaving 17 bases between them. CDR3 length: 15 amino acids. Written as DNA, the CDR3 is TGCGCCAGCAGCCTTGACGAAGGCTTGAGTTATGGCTACACCTTC. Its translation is CASSLDEGLSYGYTF.